Shown below are 13 T cell receptor beta chains from a single sample sequenced in a study of blood T cells in healthy people across ages. The authors ran a second PCR of about 6 to 12 cycles using a sample-barcoded 5' primer and a J-beta primer mix. MiXCR, applied by TCRdb to the 5' RACE reads, yields one record per CDR3 protein. This table has roughly 1.5 million distinct CDR3 sequences, 42% appearing once. Sequencing was performed on blood. The receptors come from a woman between 18 and 30 years old in good health.

Only a few counts were recorded for this clonotype. This chain connects TRBV20-1 to TRBJ2-1, with 14 bases aligning to TRBD2. The CDR3 loop spans 17 amino acids. The germline CDR1 and CDR2 sequences are DFQATT and SNEGSKA (reference sequence). J lost 2 bases, V lost 5 bases, and 8 bases had no gene match. In DNA form, the CDR3 reads TGCAGTGCTGCCGGGACTAGCGGGAGCCACCCCTACAATGAGCAGTTCTTC. This sequence encodes CSAAGTSGSHPYNEQFF.

This clonotype was detected a few times. This chain links TRBV7-2 with TRBJ2-3; possible D gene TRBD2, 6 bases. Germline assignment: CDR1 SGHTA and CDR2 FQGNSA. The CDR3 extends over 14 amino acids. V lost 3 bases, J lost 4 bases, and 11 bases lay in between. Written as DNA, the CDR3 is TGTGCCAGCAGCTTTGGCGGGGCCCCAGATACGCAGTATTTT. The encoded protein is CASSFGGAPDTQYF.

The gene calls are TRBV4-1 and TRBJ2-1; TRBD2 matches 10 bases. Germline CDR1 is MGHRA and CDR2 is YSYEKL. The CDR3 consists of 15 residues. Unmatched junction bases numbered 6, after V lost 5 bases and J lost 5 bases. CDR3 amino acids: CASSFTSGGDNEQFF. The DNA of the CDR3 is TGCGCCAGCAGCTTCACCAGCGGGGGGGACAATGAGCAGTTCTTC.

This chain uses TRBV7-9 with TRBJ2-1; tentatively, D is TRBD1 (5 bases). Trimming stripped 5 bases from V and 5 bases from J, with 19 bases between. This CDR3 spans 16 amino acids. From germline, CDR1 is SEHNR and CDR2 FQNEAQ (reference sequence). This CDR3 is CASSPIIGASNNEQFF. For the CDR3, the DNA is TGTGCCAGCAGCCCTATAATAGGGGCTTCAAACAATGAGCAGTTCTTC.

The V call is TRBV7-9, the J call TRBJ1-6, with D uncertain. The CDR3 runs to 14 residues. The germline gives CDR1 SEHNR, CDR2 FQNEAQ (reference sequence). Trimming shortened V by 1 base and J by 7 bases, and 8 bases separated the two germline ends. In nucleotides, the CDR3 is TGTGCCAGCAGCTTAGGCCGGAAAAATTCACCCCTCCACTTT. As protein: CASSLGRKNSPLHF.

There are a few counts of this clonotype. The rearrangement uses TRBV4-2 and TRBJ2-7; perhaps TRBD1 as D (5 bases). The V and J ends lost 1 base and 6 bases respectively, with 13 bases between them. Germline V gives CDR1 LGHNA, CDR2 YNFKEQ. This CDR3 is 14 amino acids long. CDR3 DNA: TGTGCCAGCAGCCAAGTGGCCAGGGAAATCGAGCAGTACTTC. This gives the protein CASSQVAREIEQYF.

This clonotype has a handful of counts. The chain employs TRBV28 and TRBJ1-1; TRBD1 matches 7 bases. The V and J ends lost 4 bases and 5 bases, in that order; junction bases with no gene match: 10. The CDR3 spans 15 residues. Germline V CDR1 and CDR2: MDHEN, SYDVKM. CDR3 region: CASSSRHRGRTEAFF. The CDR3 DNA follows: TGTGCCAGCAGTTCCCGGCACAGGGGACGGACTGAAGCTTTCTTT.

This clonotype has more than one count but fewer than ten. Here the CDR3 reads CASSPGTSGADTQYF. The CDR3 nucleotides are TGTGCCAGCAGCCCGGGGACTAGCGGGGCAGATACGCAGTATTTT. The gene calls are TRBV12-3 or TRBV12-4 and TRBJ2-3; TRBD2 aligns across 13 bases. Trimming cost V 6 bases and J 4 bases; bases outside gene matches: 4. This CDR3 has 15 residues.

This chain links TRBV4-3 with TRBJ1-5, with D unresolved. Germline V gives CDR1 LGHNA, CDR2 YSLEER. The V end lost 1 base, the J end lost 4 bases, and 8 bases lay between the germline ends. The CDR3 is 14 amino acids. The chain's CDR3 is CASSQVAQNQPQHF. The CDR3 nucleotides are TGCGCCAGCAGCCAAGTAGCCCAAAATCAGCCCCAGCATTTT.

The rearrangement joins TRBV29-1 to TRBJ1-2; D remains unclear. The germline gives CDR1 SQVTM, CDR2 ANQGSEA. The CDR3 length is 14 residues. Trimming took 1 base from V and 0 from J, leaving 9 bases between them. The CDR3 region is CSVEGTQSNYGYTF. As DNA, the CDR3 is TGCAGCGTTGAAGGGACGCAGTCTAACTATGGCTACACCTTC.

This chain links TRBV9 with TRBJ1-6; unclear D gene. From germline, CDR1 is SGDLS and CDR2 YYNGEE. This CDR3 spans 14 amino acids. With 0 bases removed from V and 8 bases from J, the gap between germline ends came to 9 bases. In DNA form, the CDR3 reads TGTGCCAGCAGCGTAGTGGTGGGCGATTCACCCCTCCACTTT. It encodes CASSVVVGDSPLHF. The full variable domain, with the rest looked up from reference TRBV9 and TRBJ1-6, is DSGVTQTPKHLITATGQRVTLRCSPRSGDLSVYWYQQSLDQGLQFLIQYYNGEERAKGNILERFSAQQFPDLHSELNLSSLELGDSALYFCASSVVVGDSPLHFGNGTRLTVT.

This clonotype was found a few times. This chain connects TRBV7-2 to TRBJ1-6; perhaps TRBD1 as D (6 bases). The V end lost 2 bases, the J end lost 9 bases, and 14 bases lay between the germline ends. The CDR3 spans 15 residues. In germline, CDR1 is SGHTA, CDR2 FQGNSA. The CDR3: CASSLQTGPFSPLHF. CDR3 DNA sequence: TGTGCCAGCAGCTTACAGACAGGCCCCTTTTCACCCCTCCACTTT.

V is TRBV12-3 or TRBV12-4 and J is TRBJ2-7; 10 positions agree with TRBD2. The J call could be wrong; TRBJ2-5 is a better fit for the DNA end. This CDR3 contains 16 residues. CDR3 region: CASSWGLAQQAETQYF. The CDR3 DNA sequence: TGTGCCAGCAGTTGGGGACTAGCGCAACAAGCGGAGACCCAGTACTTC.